Following are 32 T cell receptor beta chains from one sample sequenced in a study of T cells after yellow fever vaccination. TCRdb recomputed calls from the 5' RACE reads with MiXCR, one row per CDR3 protein. Found here are around 300,000 distinct CDR3 sequences, about 4% of them singletons; the top ten hold approximately 23%. This sample comprised PBMCs, obtained 5 days after the yellow fever booster vaccination. Source of these receptors: a man younger than 35 who received the YFV17D yellow fever vaccine.

Only a few counts were recorded for this clonotype. V is TRBV5-1 and J is TRBJ1-2; D is uncertain. The CDR3 spans 13 residues. Trimming pared 5 bases from V and 3 bases from J, leaving 11 bases between. Germline CDR1 SGHRS, CDR2 YFSETQ. DNA of the CDR3: TGCGCCAGCAGGATCAGCAGCTACTATGGCTACACCTTC. This sequence encodes CASRISSYYGYTF.

This clonotype was observed a handful of times. The chain employs TRBV5-1 and TRBJ1-3; D is unclear. V shed 3 bases and J shed 4 bases, with 11 bases lying between them. The germline CDR1 and CDR2 sequences are SGHRS and YFSETQ. This CDR3 is 14 amino acids long. In DNA form, the CDR3 reads TGCGCCAGCAGCTCGGACCCGAAGGGAAACACCATATATTTT. Its translation is CASSSDPKGNTIYF.

The CDR3 loop reads CASSYSPQIRGEYNSPLHF. The CDR3 DNA sequence: TGTGCCAGCAGTTACAGTCCCCAAATAAGAGGGGAATATAATTCACCCCTCCACTTT. The chain carries TRBV6-6 and TRBJ1-6, with a possible D match to TRBD1 (5 bases). This CDR3 region has 19 residues. In germline, CDR1 is MNHNY, CDR2 SVGAGI (reference sequence). V lost 2 bases and J lost 4, with 21 bases in between.

This clonotype has only a few counts. The chain joins TRBV5-6 to TRBJ2-1; D gene unclear. The V and J ends lost 0 bases and 6 bases respectively, with 7 bases between them. CDR3 length: 13 residues. Germline assignment: CDR1 SGHDT and CDR2 YYEEEE. Here the CDR3 reads CASSLVSSNEQFF. In DNA form, the CDR3 reads TGTGCCAGCAGCTTGGTCTCTAGCAATGAGCAGTTCTTC.

The chain joins TRBV6-2 or TRBV6-3 to TRBJ1-5; D remains ambiguous. The CDR3 has 12 amino acids. With 6 bases removed from V and 6 bases from J, the gap between germline ends came to 9 bases. Germline CDR1 MNHEY, CDR2 SVGEGT. This CDR3 is CASRVGIQPQHF. The DNA for the CDR3 is TGTGCCAGCAGGGTCGGGATTCAGCCCCAGCATTTT.

J is TRBJ2-7 and V is TRBV11-2; D remains unclear. Germline loops: CDR1 SGHAT, CDR2 FQNNGV. Trimming left V 4 bases short and J 0 bases short, with 4 bases between. This CDR3 is 12 amino acids long. The CDR3 spells CASSWTSYEQYF. For the CDR3, the DNA is TGTGCCAGCAGCTGGACCTCCTACGAGCAGTACTTC. Combining the CDR3 with reference TRBV11-2 and TRBJ2-7 gives the whole variable domain EAGVAQSPRYKIIEKRQSVAFWCNPISGHATLYWYQQILGQGPKLLIQFQNNGVVDDSQLPKDRFSAERLKGVDSTLKIQPAKLEDSAVYLCASSWTSYEQYFGPGTRLTVT.

The chain is built from TRBV28 and TRBJ1-5; D is ambiguous. Trimming removed 10 bases at V and 3 bases at J, with 7 bases between. Germline V gene sequence: CDR1 MDHEN, CDR2 SYDVKM. The length of the CDR3 is 11 residues. CDR3 DNA: TGTGCCACCTCGGTCAATCAGCCCCAGCATTTT. Protein sequence: CATSVNQPQHF.

Many counts were recorded for this clonotype. The CDR3 loop reads CSANSGTVKNEQFF. The CDR3, as DNA: TGCAGTGCTAATTCCGGGACAGTCAAAAATGAGCAGTTCTTC. The rearrangement links TRBV20-1 to TRBJ2-1, with 7 bases identical to TRBD1. The V and J ends lost 4 bases and 7 bases, in that order; junction bases with no gene match: 10. CDR1 is DFQATT and CDR2 is SNEGSKA in the germline V gene (reference sequence). There are 14 residues in the CDR3.

This clonotype was counted between two and nine times. In nucleotides, the CDR3 is TGTGCCAGCAAGTTACGGCTCGCGGGACAAAGGGATTGGAACACTGAAGCTTTCTTT. Translation gives CASKLRLAGQRDWNTEAFF. The genes are TRBV12-3 or TRBV12-4 and TRBJ1-1, with TRBD1 as a possible D gene (6 bases). This CDR3 spans 19 amino acids. V was cut by 7 bases and J by 1 base, with 28 bases left in between.

This clonotype was counted ten times or more. The genes are TRBV7-2 and TRBJ2-2, with D perhaps matching TRBD1 (5 bases). This CDR3 is built from 15 residues. Trimming removed 7 bases from V and 4 bases from J, with 16 bases in between. Germline V gene data show CDR1 as SGHTA and CDR2 as FQGNSA. CDR3 nucleotides: TGTGCCAGCACCCAGCAGGGTAGCCCCACCGGGGAGCTGTTTTTT. Translating it yields CASTQQGSPTGELFF.

This rearrangement joins TRBV6-1 to TRBJ2-7, with TRBD1 identical over 9 bases. J was trimmed by 6 bases and V by 6 bases; bases with no gene match: 9. The length of the CDR3 is 14 residues. Per germline, CDR1 MNHNS and CDR2 SASEGT. The CDR3 protein is CASRRTGAIFEQYV. DNA of the CDR3: TGTGCCAGCAGAAGGACAGGGGCGATTTTCGAGCAGTACGTC.

The V gene is TRBV7-3, the J gene TRBJ2-2; D uncertain. CDR1 and CDR2 (germline): SGHTA, FQGTGA. CDR3 length: 14 residues. V was trimmed by 6 bases and J by 5 bases, leaving 13 bases between them. The CDR3 spells CASSLGLWTGELFF. The CDR3 bases are TGTGCCAGCAGTCTGGGCCTATGGACCGGGGAGCTGTTTTTT.

V gene TRBV7-8 combines with J gene TRBJ1-1; D gene uncertain. Germline CDR1 reads SGHVS; CDR2 reads FQNEAQ. Trimming left V 2 bases short and J 2 bases short, with 9 bases between. CDR3 length: 14 amino acids. The CDR3 region is CASSLSSTNTEAFF. For the CDR3, the DNA is TGTGCCAGCAGCTTAAGTAGCACCAACACTGAAGCTTTCTTT.

This clonotype was detected a few times. This chain's CDR3 is CASSQGPGQGSNIQYF. The CDR3, as DNA: TGTGCCAGCAGCCAAGGACCGGGACAGGGTTCTAACATTCAGTACTTC. The chain recombines TRBV5-4 with TRBJ2-4; 9 positions agree with TRBD1. The trim removed 4 bases at V and 7 bases at J, leaving 12 bases unmatched. CDR3 length equals 16 residues. CDR1 and CDR2 (germline): SGHNT, YYREEE (reference sequence). The full variable domain, rest sourced from reference TRBV5-4 and TRBJ2-4, is ETGVTQSPTHLIKTRGQQVTLRCSSQSGHNTVSWYQQALGQGPQFIFQYYREEENGRGNFPPRFSGLQFPNYSSELNVNALELDDSALYLCASSQGPGQGSNIQYFGAGTRLSVL.

This clonotype was counted at least ten times. The chain employs TRBV7-9 and TRBJ2-7; the D gene is possibly TRBD1 (6 bases). Per the germline V gene, CDR1 is SEHNR and CDR2 is FQNEAQ (reference sequence). Deletions cut 5 bases from V and 2 bases from J, with 13 bases between. This CDR3 is 14 amino acids long. CDR3 protein: CASSLAQGPYEQYV. The CDR3 nucleotides are TGTGCCAGCAGCCTTGCGCAGGGGCCCTACGAGCAGTACGTC.

This clonotype was seen more than once but under ten times. V and J are TRBV28 and TRBJ2-2; D gene unclear. V lost 3 bases to trimming and J lost 2 bases, with 10 bases between them. Germline CDR1 and CDR2: MDHEN and SYDVKM. This CDR3 is 15 amino acids long. This CDR3 is CASSLWVENTGELFF. CDR3 nucleotides: TGTGCCAGCAGTTTGTGGGTAGAAAACACCGGGGAGCTGTTTTTT.

The chain carries TRBV4-1 and TRBJ2-3, with 14 bases aligning to TRBD2. Germline values: CDR1 MGHRA, CDR2 YSYEKL. The CDR3 is made up of 16 amino acids. V dropped 4 bases and J dropped 4; count of bases not matched to a gene: 4. CDR3 sequence: CASSLTSGGAPDTQYF. DNA of the CDR3: TGCGCCAGCAGCCTGACTAGCGGGGGGGCCCCAGATACGCAGTATTTT.

This rearrangement joins TRBV10-3 to TRBJ1-2; D is possibly TRBD1 (6 bases). Germline-derived CDR1 and CDR2 are ENHRY and SYGVKD. The V and J ends lost 6 bases and 4 bases respectively, with 12 bases between them. This CDR3 contains 13 residues. CDR3 sequence: CAISGGQGYGYTF. DNA for the CDR3: TGTGCCATCAGCGGGGGACAAGGCTATGGCTACACCTTC.

This clonotype has a handful of counts. The chain is built from TRBV13 and TRBJ2-5; TRBD1 agrees at 10 bases. Germline V gives CDR1 PRHDT, CDR2 FYEKMQ (reference sequence). The CDR3 loop spans 14 amino acids. The ends lost 5 bases at V and 5 bases at J; junction bases unmatched: 5. For the CDR3, the DNA is TGTGCCAGCAGCACCCCGGGACAGGGGGAGACCCAGTACTTC. Translated: CASSTPGQGETQYF. Looking up the rest from reference TRBV13 and TRBJ2-5 gives the full variable domain: AAGVIQSPRHLIKEKRETATLKCYPIPRHDTVYWYQQGPGQDPQFLISFYEKMQSDKGSIPDRFSAQQFSDYHSELNMSSLELGDSALYFCASSTPGQGETQYFGPGTRLLVL.

V is TRBV15 and J is TRBJ1-3; D might be TRBD1 (6 bases). Germline-derived CDR1 and CDR2 are LNHNV and YYDKDF (reference sequence). The length of the CDR3 is 14 residues. V was shortened by 3 bases and J by 3 bases, with 9 bases between the two germline ends. The DNA of the CDR3 is TGTGCCACCAGCAGTTTGACAGGTGGAAACACCATATATTTT. Its translation: CATSSLTGGNTIYF.

This chain joins TRBV28 and TRBJ2-7, with a tentative D call TRBD2 (5 bases). Trimming removed 5 bases from V and 0 bases from J, with 8 bases in between. This CDR3 comprises 13 residues. CDR1 is MDHEN, CDR2 SYDVKM, per germline. This CDR3 is CASSPGVSYEQYV. The CDR3 DNA is TGTGCCAGCAGTCCCGGGGTCTCCTACGAGCAGTACGTC.

The chain employs TRBV5-4 and TRBJ1-1; D might be TRBD1 (6 bases). Germline V gene data show CDR1 as SGHNT and CDR2 as YYREEE (reference sequence). The V end was cut by 0 bases, the J end by 5 bases, with 11 bases between. This CDR3 contains 14 residues. Written as DNA, the CDR3 is TGTGCCAGCAGCTTGGGGGGGCCAGAGACTGAAGCTTTCTTT. Its protein product is CASSLGGPETEAFF. Full variable domain (remainder filled in from reference TRBV5-4 and TRBJ1-1): ETGVTQSPTHLIKTRGQQVTLRCSSQSGHNTVSWYQQALGQGPQFIFQYYREEENGRGNFPPRFSGLQFPNYSSELNVNALELDDSALYLCASSLGGPETEAFFGQGTRLTVV.

This clonotype turned up a few times. The chain couples TRBV5-1 to TRBJ2-1; TRBD1 aligns across 10 bases. V lost 4 bases to trimming and J lost 7 bases; unmatched junction nucleotides: 14. Germline loops: CDR1 SGHRS, CDR2 YFSETQ. This CDR3 region has 17 residues. The CDR3 DNA sequence: TGCGCCAGCAGCCCACTAACTCTACGGACAGGGGGGAATGAGCAGTTCTTC. It translates to CASSPLTLRTGGNEQFF.

This clonotype was counted a few times. The chain is built from TRBV9 and TRBJ2-5; possible D gene TRBD2, 5 bases. V shed 1 base and J shed 5 bases, with 9 bases lying between them. The CDR3 has 13 amino acids. CDR1 is SGDLS, CDR2 YYNGEE, per germline. In DNA form, the CDR3 reads TGTGCCAGCAGCGTATCGCGGGCGGAGACCCAGTACTTC. Translated: CASSVSRAETQYF.

This clonotype was counted many times. The genes are TRBV5-5 and TRBJ2-5, with D unclear. CDR1 is SGHKS and CDR2 is YYEKEE in the germline V gene (reference sequence). The CDR3 is made up of 15 amino acids. V lost 10 bases to trimming and J lost 0 bases, with 19 bases between them. The DNA for the CDR3 is TGTGCCGGCTCCACGGGCCCAACCTACCAAGAGACCCAGTACTTC. Its translation: CAGSTGPTYQETQYF.

This clonotype came up a few times. Here the CDR3 DNA reads TGTGCCAGCTCCAGGACTAGCGGGGGTGATACGCAGTATTTT. It specifies CASSRTSGGDTQYF. This chain links TRBV6-1 with TRBJ2-3; TRBD2 agrees at 13 bases. In germline, CDR1 is MNHNS, CDR2 SASEGT. The CDR3 runs 14 residues. The V and J ends lost 8 bases and 6 bases, in that order; junction bases with no gene match: 5.

The chain carries TRBV6-5 and TRBJ1-2; D unresolved. CDR1 is MNHEY, CDR2 SVGAGI, per germline. Trimming took 0 bases from V and 5 from J, leaving 13 bases between them. The CDR3 has 15 amino acids. As DNA, the CDR3 is TGTGCCAGCAGTTACTCGATTTTGGAGGGATATGGCTACACCTTC. It encodes CASSYSILEGYGYTF.

This clonotype was detected only a few times. The gene calls are TRBV7-2 and TRBJ1-1; a weak D match, TRBD1 (5 bases). In germline, CDR1 is SGHTA, CDR2 FQGNSA. This CDR3 contains 15 residues. Trimming removed 0 bases from V and 6 bases from J, with 14 bases in between. CDR3: CASSLARQGESEAFF. As DNA, the CDR3 is TGTGCCAGCAGCTTAGCGCGCCAAGGGGAGTCTGAAGCTTTCTTT.

This clonotype appeared a few times. The gene calls are TRBV24-1 and TRBJ2-5; D remains unclear. CDR1 KGHDR and CDR2 SFDVKD come from the germline V gene. Trimming took 2 bases from V and 5 from J, leaving 17 bases between them. The CDR3 loop spans 16 amino acids. The CDR3 sequence: CATSDSAVNSRETQYF. The CDR3 DNA reads as TGTGCCACCAGTGATTCCGCGGTCAACTCAAGGGAGACCCAGTACTTC.

The chain has TRBV6-5 and TRBJ2-1; 10 nucleotides match TRBD1. The germline CDR1 and CDR2 sequences are MNHEY and SVGAGI. This CDR3 region has 16 residues. V lost 3 bases to trimming and J lost 10 bases; unmatched junction nucleotides: 12. In nucleotides, the CDR3 is TGTGCCAGCAGTTATACCCCGGGACAGGGGTTGAACGAGCAGTTCTTC. Residues: CASSYTPGQGLNEQFF.

This clonotype was counted only a few times. V and J are TRBV5-4 and TRBJ2-7; 8 bases map to TRBD1. The CDR3 has 14 residues. Unmatched junction bases numbered 5, after V lost 4 bases and J lost 2 bases. The germline V gene has CDR1 SGHNT and CDR2 YYREEE (reference sequence). Written as DNA, the CDR3 is TGTGCCAGCAGCGGCCGGGACAGGCCCTACGAGCAGTACTTC. Translated, it gives CASSGRDRPYEQYF.

The chain combines TRBV7-2 with TRBJ2-5; 10 nucleotides align to TRBD2. V was pared by 4 bases and J by 4 bases, with 9 bases of the junction left unmatched. Germline loops: CDR1 SGHTA, CDR2 FQGNSA. The CDR3 covers 16 residues. The CDR3 DNA follows: TGTGCCAGCAGCTCTCGGACTAGCGGAGTACGAGAGACCCAGTACTTC. It specifies CASSSRTSGVRETQYF.